This TCR beta chain was found in a study of cytomegalovirus exposure and HLA in healthy donors. Whole-study context: A prior analysis found about 120 million unique TCR beta sequences from 150 million to 200 million T cells. Unique TCRs from HLA-typed donors, 75 million to 100 million of them, were held in an early data release.

This clone is a singleton in its sample. The PCR made use of 60 Vbeta and 13 Jbeta primers. The data were produced by immunoSEQ multiplex PCR, yet TCRdb's version contains in-frame clones alone and is incomplete. The sample carries around 100,000 clones, roughly 85% recorded once. The source is a man aged 55 to 70 in good health and CMV-seropositive. Sequenced input: PBMCs.

The CDR3 DNA reads as TGTGCCAGCAGCTCCACCGGGGGGGTGAACACTGAAGCTTTCTTT. Its protein product is CASSSTGGVNTEAFF. The chain links TRBV7-9 to TRBJ1-1; maybe TRBD1 (5 bases). The CDR3 extends over 15 amino acids. Trimming stripped 4 bases from V and 0 bases from J, with 12 bases between. Per germline, CDR1 SEHNR and CDR2 FQNEAQ (reference sequence).